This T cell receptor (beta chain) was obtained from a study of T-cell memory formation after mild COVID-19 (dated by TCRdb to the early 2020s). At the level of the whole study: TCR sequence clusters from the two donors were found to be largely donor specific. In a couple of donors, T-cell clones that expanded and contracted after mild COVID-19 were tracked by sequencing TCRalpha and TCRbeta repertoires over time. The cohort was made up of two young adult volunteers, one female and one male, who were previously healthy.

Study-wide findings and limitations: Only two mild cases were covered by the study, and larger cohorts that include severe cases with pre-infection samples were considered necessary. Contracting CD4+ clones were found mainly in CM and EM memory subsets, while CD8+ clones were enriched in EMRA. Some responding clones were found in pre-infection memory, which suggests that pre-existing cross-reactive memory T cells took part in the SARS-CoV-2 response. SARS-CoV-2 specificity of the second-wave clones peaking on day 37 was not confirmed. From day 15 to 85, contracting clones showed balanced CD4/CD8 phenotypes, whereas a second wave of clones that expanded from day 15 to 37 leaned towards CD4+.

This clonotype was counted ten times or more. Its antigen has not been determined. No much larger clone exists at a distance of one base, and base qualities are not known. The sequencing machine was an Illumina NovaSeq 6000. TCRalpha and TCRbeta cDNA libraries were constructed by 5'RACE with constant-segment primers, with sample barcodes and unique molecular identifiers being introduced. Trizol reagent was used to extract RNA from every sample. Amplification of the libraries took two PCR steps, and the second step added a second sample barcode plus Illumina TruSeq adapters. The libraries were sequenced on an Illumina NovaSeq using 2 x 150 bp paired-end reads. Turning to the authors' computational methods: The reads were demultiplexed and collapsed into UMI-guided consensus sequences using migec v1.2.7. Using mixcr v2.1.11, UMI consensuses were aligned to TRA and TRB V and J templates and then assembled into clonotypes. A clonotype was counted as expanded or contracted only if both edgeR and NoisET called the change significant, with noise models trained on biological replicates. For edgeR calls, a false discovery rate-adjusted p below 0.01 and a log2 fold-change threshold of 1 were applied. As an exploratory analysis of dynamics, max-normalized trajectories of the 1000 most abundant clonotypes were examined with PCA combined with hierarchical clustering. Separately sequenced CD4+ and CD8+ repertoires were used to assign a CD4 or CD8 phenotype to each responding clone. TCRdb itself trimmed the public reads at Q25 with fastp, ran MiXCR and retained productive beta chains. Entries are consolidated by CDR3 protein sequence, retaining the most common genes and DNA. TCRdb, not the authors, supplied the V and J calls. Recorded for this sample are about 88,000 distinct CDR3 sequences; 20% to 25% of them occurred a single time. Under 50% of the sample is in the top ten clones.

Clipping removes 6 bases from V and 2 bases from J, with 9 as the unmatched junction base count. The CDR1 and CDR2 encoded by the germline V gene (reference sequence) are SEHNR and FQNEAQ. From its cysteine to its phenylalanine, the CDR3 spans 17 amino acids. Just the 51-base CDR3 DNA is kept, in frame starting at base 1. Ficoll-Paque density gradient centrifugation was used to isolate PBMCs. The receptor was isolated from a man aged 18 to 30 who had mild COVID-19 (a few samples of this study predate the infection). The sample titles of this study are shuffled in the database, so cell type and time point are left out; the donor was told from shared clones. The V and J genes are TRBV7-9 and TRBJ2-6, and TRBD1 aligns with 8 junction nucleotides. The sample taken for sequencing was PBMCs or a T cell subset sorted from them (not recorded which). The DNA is TGTGCCAGCAGAAGGACAGGGCAGGGGGCTGGGGCCAACGTCCTGACTTTC. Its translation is CASRRTGQGAGANVLTF.